Below, 27 T cell receptor beta chains from the same sample are listed, as sequenced in a study of graft-versus-host responses after intestinal transplantation. TCRdb's table, derived via immunoSEQ multiplex PCR, lists solely in-frame clones and lacks some. The sample carries approximately 50,000 clones, approximately 90% recorded once. The material was PBMCs, obtained 26 days after transplant. These receptors were collected from a human patient who received an intestinal transplant, so some T cells may come from the graft donor.

This chain uses TRBV18 with TRBJ2-1; a possible D gene is TRBD1 (5 bases). The V gene's germline CDR1 is KGHSH and CDR2 LQKENI. The CDR3 has 17 residues. The V gene lost 6 bases and the J gene lost 0 bases, with 18 bases spanning the gap. CDR3 sequence: CASSPRRAQLSYNEQFF. The CDR3 DNA follows: TGTGCCAGCTCGCCCCGCAGGGCCCAGCTCTCCTACAATGAGCAGTTCTTC.

V and J are TRBV4-3 and TRBJ1-3, with D perhaps TRBD1 (5 bases). Trimming removed 0 bases from V and 3 bases from J, with 12 bases in between. Germline V gene sequence: CDR1 LGHNA, CDR2 YSLEER. The CDR3 is 16 amino acids. CDR3 nucleotides: TGCGCCAGCAGCCAAGATCACAGGCCTAGTGGAAACACCATATATTTT. Translation gives CASSQDHRPSGNTIYF.

The chain links TRBV29-1 to TRBJ1-1, with 7 nucleotides matching TRBD1. There are 14 residues in the CDR3. V lost 4 bases and J lost 0; bases outside the gene matches: 5. Germline V gives CDR1 SQVTM, CDR2 ANQGSEA. The CDR3 sequence: CSVVEQGLNTEAFF. Written as DNA, the CDR3 is TGCAGCGTTGTTGAACAGGGGCTGAACACTGAAGCTTTCTTT.

The chain links TRBV19 to TRBJ1-2; D perhaps matches TRBD1 (6 bases). From germline, CDR1 is LNHDA and CDR2 SQIVND (reference sequence). The CDR3 is 16 residues long. Between the trimmed V and J ends, which lost 2 bases and 8 bases, there was a span of 21 bases. The CDR3 bases are TGTGCCAGTAGTATAACTCCCACCAGGGGTGTAGAAGGCTACACCTTC. Amino acids: CASSITPTRGVEGYTF.

The chain is built from TRBV21-1 and TRBJ1-5; the D call TRBD1 from the table was never checked on the DNA. TRBV21-1 is a pseudogene segment. The CDR3 extends over 16 amino acids. The CDR3 DNA sequence: TGTGCCAGCAGCAAAGAGGCAGGCGAGAGCAATCAGCCCCAGCATTTT. Translating it yields CASSKEAGESNQPQHF.

CDR3 residues: CASSFLGPPGSSFPYEQYF. The DNA of the CDR3 is TGTGCCAGCAGTTTTTTAGGACCTCCAGGGTCGAGTTTCCCCTACGAGCAGTACTTC. The chain recombines TRBV28 with TRBJ2-7, with a weak D call TRBD1 (5 bases). Trimming removed 3 bases at V and 2 bases at J, with 26 bases between. The CDR3 runs to 19 residues. The germline CDR1 and CDR2 sequences are MDHEN and SYDVKM. Full variable domain (missing parts from reference TRBV28 and TRBJ2-7): DVKVTQSSRYLVKRTGEKVFLECVQDMDHENMFWYRQDPGLGLRLIYFSYDVKMKEKGDIPEGYSVSREKKERFSLILESASTNQTSMYLCASSFLGPPGSSFPYEQYFGPGTRLTVT.

The chain employs TRBV6-1 and TRBJ1-1; D is undetermined. This CDR3 is 11 amino acids long. The V gene's germline CDR1 is MNHNS and CDR2 SASEGT. The V end lost 7 bases, the J end lost 6 bases, and 9 bases lay between the germline ends. The CDR3 spells CASIRQAEAFF. The CDR3 DNA follows: TGTGCCAGCATACGGCAGGCTGAAGCTTTCTTT.

The chain is built from TRBV6-5 and TRBJ2-4; the D gene is possibly TRBD1 (7 bases). CDR1 is MNHEY and CDR2 is SVGAGI in the germline V gene. The CDR3 covers 15 residues. Deletions cut 6 bases from V and 1 base from J, with 13 bases between. The CDR3 sequence is CASSPGGLAKNIQYF. The CDR3 DNA reads TGTGCCAGCAGCCCAGGGGGGCTGGCCAAAAACATTCAGTACTTC.

The gene calls are TRBV6-5 and TRBJ2-2; the match to TRBD2 covers 9 bases. The CDR3 extends over 15 amino acids. Unmatched junction bases numbered 4, after V lost 4 bases and J lost 4 bases. Germline CDR1 MNHEY, CDR2 SVGAGI. The CDR3, as DNA: TGTGCCAGCAGTTTAGCGGGGGCGCTCACCGGGGAGCTGTTTTTT. The encoded protein is CASSLAGALTGELFF.

The V gene is TRBV27, the J gene TRBJ2-2; weak D call: TRBD2 (5 bases). Germline-derived CDR1 and CDR2 are MNHEY and SMNVEV (reference sequence). The CDR3 spans 14 residues. V gave up 5 bases and J gave up 3 bases, with 10 bases separating them. CDR3 sequence reads: CASSDRGYTGELFF. CDR3 coding DNA: TGTGCCAGCAGTGACCGGGGATACACCGGGGAGCTGTTTTTT.

The rearrangement joins TRBV18 to TRBJ2-7, with 12 bases matching TRBD2. The CDR3 is 17 residues long. Germline V gene lookup returns CDR1 KGHSH and CDR2 LQKENI. V lost 3 bases, J lost 0 bases, and 6 bases stayed unmatched. The CDR3 sequence is CASSPLAGGQISYEQYF. For the CDR3, the DNA is TGTGCCAGCTCACCTCTAGCGGGAGGGCAGATCTCCTACGAGCAGTACTTC.

V usage is TRBV9 and J usage is TRBJ2-5; maybe TRBD2 (7 bases). The CDR3 covers 14 residues. The V and J ends lost 4 bases and 3 bases respectively, with 13 bases between them. Germline V lookup: CDR1 SGDLS, CDR2 YYNGEE. CDR3 amino acids: CASSPLGGEETQYF. CDR3 nucleotide sequence: TGTGCCAGCAGCCCTTTAGGGGGGGAAGAGACCCAGTACTTC.

V is TRBV4-1 and J is TRBJ2-3, with D possibly being TRBD1 (5 bases). Per germline, CDR1 MGHRA and CDR2 YSYEKL. The CDR3 totals 16 residues. The V gene lost 4 bases and the J gene lost 2 bases, with 16 bases spanning the gap. This CDR3 is CASSRLPGRDTDTQYF. The CDR3 nucleotides are TGCGCCAGCAGCCGCCTTCCAGGGCGAGACACAGATACGCAGTATTTT.

This chain joins TRBV2 and TRBJ1-5, with D tentatively TRBD1 (5 bases). The V and J ends lost 1 base and 2 bases respectively, with 9 bases between them. Per the germline V gene, CDR1 is SNHLY and CDR2 is FYNNEI. The CDR3 is 15 amino acids. The CDR3 DNA reads TGTGCCAGCAGTGAAGTGGCCAGGGGCAATCAGCCCCAGCATTTT. This sequence encodes CASSEVARGNQPQHF.

This CDR3 is CASSISGRGSSYNEQFF. The DNA of the CDR3 is TGTGCCAGTAGTATTAGCGGGAGGGGCTCCTCCTACAATGAGCAGTTCTTC. V is TRBV19 and J is TRBJ2-1, with 11 bases fitting TRBD2. The germline gives CDR1 LNHDA, CDR2 SQIVND (reference sequence). The CDR3 is 17 amino acids. V trimming: 3 bases; J trimming: 0 bases; junction bases outside the gene matches: 4.

Here the CDR3 reads CAWTSGTGKAEAFF. CDR3 sequence (DNA): TGTGCCTGGACCTCCGGGACAGGTAAGGCTGAAGCTTTCTTT. The chain recombines TRBV30 with TRBJ1-1, with TRBD1 matching over 8 bases. This CDR3 contains 14 residues. Germline values: CDR1 GTSNPN, CDR2 SVGIG (reference sequence). The V segment lost 4 bases and the J segment 6 bases; nucleotides outside the gene matches: 10.

The chain is built from TRBV5-6 and TRBJ1-2; D not resolved. CDR1 is SGHDT and CDR2 is YYEEEE in the germline V gene. This CDR3 spans 14 amino acids. With 4 bases removed from V and 0 bases from J, the gap between germline ends came to 10 bases. The CDR3: CASSPPSANYGYTF. The DNA of the CDR3 is TGTGCCAGCAGCCCCCCAAGCGCTAACTATGGCTACACCTTC.

The sample holds one count of this clone. The same CDR3 can be traced to other DNA sequences in this sample. For the CDR3, the DNA is TGTGCCAGAAGCTTATCGCTGGGATCTGGGAGAATCTTC. This gives the protein CARSLSLGSGRIF. J is TRBJ1-2 and V is TRBV7-5. TRBV7-5 is termed a pseudogene. This CDR3 spans 13 amino acids.

The chain employs TRBV2 and TRBJ1-1; D unclear. This CDR3 contains 14 residues. CDR1 is SNHLY, CDR2 FYNNEI, per germline. Trimming left V 6 bases short and J 1 base short, with 12 bases between. The CDR3 DNA follows: TGTGCCAGCAGGGGTCTAGACGGGAACACTGAAGCTTTCTTT. Residues: CASRGLDGNTEAFF.

This chain uses TRBV28 with TRBJ2-1; D is unresolved. Germline V gives CDR1 MDHEN, CDR2 SYDVKM. The CDR3 contains 15 residues. The V gene lost 2 bases and the J gene lost 0 bases, with 8 bases spanning the gap. The CDR3 sequence is CASSLEVLSYNEQFF. The CDR3 DNA sequence: TGTGCCAGCAGTTTAGAGGTTCTCTCCTACAATGAGCAGTTCTTC. Combining the CDR3 with reference TRBV28 and TRBJ2-1 gives the whole variable domain DVKVTQSSRYLVKRTGEKVFLECVQDMDHENMFWYRQDPGLGLRLIYFSYDVKMKEKGDIPEGYSVSREKKERFSLILESASTNQTSMYLCASSLEVLSYNEQFFGPGTRLTVL.

This rearrangement joins TRBV6-4 to TRBJ1-1, with TRBD1 as a possible D gene (6 bases). Looked up from germline, CDR1 is MRHNA and CDR2 is SNTAGT. Trimming removed 2 bases from V and 4 bases from J, with 11 bases in between. This CDR3 is built from 14 residues. The CDR3 nucleotides read TGTGCCAGCAGTGACGGGGGCTTTAGCACTGAAGCTTTCTTT. Translating gives CASSDGGFSTEAFF.

The rearrangement uses TRBV15 and TRBJ2-5, with D possibly TRBD2 on 6 matching bases. This CDR3 comprises 14 residues. V lost 5 bases, J lost 5 bases, and 15 bases lay in between. CDR1 and CDR2 (germline): LNHNV, YYDKDF (reference sequence). The chain's CDR3 is CATSGLTRRETQYF. The CDR3 bases are TGTGCCACCAGCGGCTTGACTAGGCGGGAGACCCAGTACTTC.

V usage is TRBV29-1 and J usage is TRBJ2-5; 8 bases line up with TRBD1. This CDR3 has 16 amino acids. The V and J ends lost 0 bases and 5 bases, in that order; junction bases with no gene match: 11. The germline V gene encodes CDR1 SQVTM and CDR2 ANQGSEA. The CDR3 DNA follows: TGCAGCGTTGAAGATGATCCCCAGGGGGCTCGGGAGACCCAGTACTTC. It yields the protein CSVEDDPQGARETQYF.

V usage is TRBV9 and J usage is TRBJ2-1; D perhaps matches TRBD2 (5 bases). The CDR3 is 15 residues long. Germline values: CDR1 SGDLS, CDR2 YYNGEE. Trimming removed 0 bases at V and 1 base at J, with 8 bases between. The CDR3 loop reads CASSVVGESYNEQFF. Here the CDR3 DNA reads TGTGCCAGCAGCGTAGTCGGGGAATCCTACAATGAGCAGTTCTTC. Supplemented by reference TRBV9 and TRBJ2-1, the full variable domain reads DSGVTQTPKHLITATGQRVTLRCSPRSGDLSVYWYQQSLDQGLQFLIQYYNGEERAKGNILERFSAQQFPDLHSELNLSSLELGDSALYFCASSVVGESYNEQFFGPGTRLTVL.

In its sample, this clone was seen a few times. This sequence joins TRBV5-1 and TRBJ1-2, with 8 bases that match TRBD1. Germline CDR1 SGHRS, CDR2 YFSETQ. The trim removed 7 bases at V and 0 bases at J, leaving 8 bases unmatched. The CDR3 spans 15 residues. CDR3 region: CASAERTGSNYGYTF. The CDR3 DNA follows: TGCGCCAGCGCCGAACGGACAGGGTCTAACTATGGCTACACCTTC.

The chain employs TRBV5-1 and TRBJ2-7; 8 nucleotides line up with TRBD2. Germline V gene lookup returns CDR1 SGHRS and CDR2 YFSETQ. The CDR3 totals 14 residues. The V segment lost 6 bases and the J segment 4 bases; nucleotides outside the gene matches: 9. CDR3 DNA sequence: TGCGCCAGCACGCTTACGGGAGGGCCTTACGAGCAGTACTTC. Amino acids: CASTLTGGPYEQYF.

The chain carries TRBV28 and TRBJ2-5, with 9 positions matching TRBD2. V was pared by 5 bases and J by 4 bases, with 11 bases of the junction left unmatched. The CDR3 totals 16 residues. The V gene's germline CDR1 is MDHEN and CDR2 SYDVKM. CDR3 DNA sequence: TGTGCCAGCAGTCCGGGGGTAGCGGGAGCAGGAGAGACCCAGTACTTC. Translated, it gives CASSPGVAGAGETQYF. Filled out from reference TRBV28 and TRBJ2-5, the complete variable domain reads DVKVTQSSRYLVKRTGEKVFLECVQDMDHENMFWYRQDPGLGLRLIYFSYDVKMKEKGDIPEGYSVSREKKERFSLILESASTNQTSMYLCASSPGVAGAGETQYFGPGTRLLVL.